The 16 T cell receptor beta chains presented below share a single source sample, sequenced in a study of identical twins. Each CDR3 protein is one row after TCRdb ran MiXCR on the 5' RACE reads. Of approximately 700,000 distinct CDR3 sequences in the sample, around 6% were seen once. Sequencing input: naive T cells sorted from blood. Every receptor here comes from a man between 18 and 35 years old in good health.

This clonotype was seen repeatedly, ten times or more. The chain uses TRBV10-3 and TRBJ1-1; D is unclear. V shed 10 bases and J shed 1 base, with 16 bases lying between them. This CDR3 contains 14 residues. CDR1 and CDR2 (germline): ENHRY, SYGVKD. The DNA of the CDR3 is TGTGCCACCACGAGGGAAGGGTGGAACACTGAAGCTTTCTTT. Protein: CATTREGWNTEAFF.

This clonotype was detected many times. The V call is TRBV29-1, the J call TRBJ1-1; D is perhaps TRBD1 (5 bases). This CDR3 is built from 13 residues. With 2 bases removed from V and 1 base from J, the gap between germline ends came to 8 bases. Germline CDR1 and CDR2: SQVTM and ANQGSEA. The CDR3 protein is CSVEQGKNTEAFF. The CDR3 region has the DNA TGCAGCGTTGAACAGGGAAAGAACACTGAAGCTTTCTTT. The entire variable domain, with the rest obtained from reference TRBV29-1 and TRBJ1-1, is as follows: SAVISQKPSRDICQRGTSLTIQCQVDSQVTMMFWYRQQPGQSLTLIATANQGSEATYESGFVIDKFPISRPNLTFSTLTVSNMSPEDSSIYLCSVEQGKNTEAFFGQGTRLTVV.

This clonotype was counted ten times or more. The V gene is TRBV4-2, the J gene TRBJ2-2; D perhaps matches TRBD2 (6 bases). Trimming took 4 bases from V and 5 from J, leaving 17 bases between them. CDR1 is LGHNA, CDR2 YNFKEQ, per germline. The CDR3 is 16 residues long. The CDR3: CASSRGGADKTGELFF. The CDR3 nucleotides are TGTGCCAGCAGCCGTGGCGGGGCGGACAAAACCGGGGAGCTGTTTTTT.

This clonotype turned up a few times. V gene TRBV20-1 combines with J gene TRBJ2-1, with 7 bases that match TRBD2. Germline lookup yields CDR1 DFQATT and CDR2 SNEGSKA (reference sequence). Losses at the gene ends were 6 bases for V and 4 bases for J; bases not matched to a gene: 12. The CDR3 totals 15 residues. Written as DNA, the CDR3 is TGCAGTGCCAGTACCTCTAGCGGACTTTACAATGAGCAGTTCTTC. Translating gives CSASTSSGLYNEQFF.

This clonotype was counted only a few times. The chain has TRBV19 and TRBJ2-1, with D maybe TRBD1 (7 bases). This CDR3 is built from 15 residues. V shed 5 bases and J shed 1 base, with 12 bases lying between them. CDR1 is LNHDA, CDR2 SQIVND, per germline (reference sequence). The CDR3 DNA follows: TGTGCCAGTAGTTACCAGGGGGGATCCTACAATGAGCAGTTCTTC. Translating gives CASSYQGGSYNEQFF.

This clonotype appeared many times. The chain has TRBV6-5 and TRBJ2-7; no reliable D call. From germline, CDR1 is MNHEY and CDR2 SVGAGI. The CDR3 is made up of 15 amino acids. Trimming removed 5 bases at V and 3 bases at J, with 17 bases between. The CDR3 sequence: CASSLDVRVGYEQYF. For the CDR3, the DNA is TGTGCCAGCAGTCTCGACGTTCGAGTGGGCTACGAGCAGTACTTC.

V and J are TRBV30 and TRBJ2-1, with TRBD2 matching over 10 bases. Germline values: CDR1 GTSNPN, CDR2 SVGIG (reference sequence). This CDR3 contains 17 residues. Trimming at V came to 4 bases and at J to 5 bases, leaving 14 bases not matched to a gene. This chain's CDR3 is CAWKYGASGSPNNEQFF. In DNA form, the CDR3 reads TGTGCCTGGAAATATGGGGCTAGCGGGAGCCCTAACAATGAGCAGTTCTTC.

The genes are TRBV7-9 and TRBJ2-3, with 9 bases identical to TRBD1. Germline CDR1 SEHNR, CDR2 FQNEAQ (reference sequence). CDR3 length equals 17 residues. The V gene end was trimmed by 4 bases and the J gene end by 6 bases; junction bases not matched to a gene: 14. The CDR3 region is CASSSLGQGVTGDTQYF. The CDR3 coding sequence is TGTGCCAGCAGCTCTCTGGGACAGGGAGTCACGGGGGATACGCAGTATTTT.

This clonotype was seen ten or more times. The V and J genes are TRBV5-6 and TRBJ2-1; TRBD2 is a possible D gene (7 bases). The V end lost 6 bases, the J end lost 8 bases, and 24 bases lay between the germline ends. Germline CDR1 reads SGHDT; CDR2 reads YYEEEE. The CDR3 is 16 residues long. The CDR3 reads CASTELGGLVQHEQFF. CDR3 nucleotide sequence: TGTGCCAGCACCGAATTGGGGGGGCTAGTTCAACATGAGCAGTTCTTC.

This clonotype was observed a handful of times. The rearrangement joins TRBV10-3 to TRBJ2-7; no clear D. Germline V lookup: CDR1 ENHRY, CDR2 SYGVKD. V lost 4 bases and J 0 bases, leaving 10 bases between the germline ends. The CDR3 is made up of 14 amino acids. CDR3 in DNA: TGTGCCATCAGTGTCGAGCCGAGCTCCTACGAGCAGTACTTC. It is translated as CAISVEPSSYEQYF.

This CDR3 is CASSLERLAGTDTQYF. The CDR3 DNA reads as TGTGCCAGCAGCTTGGAAAGACTAGCGGGCACAGATACGCAGTATTTT. The chain couples TRBV5-6 to TRBJ2-3; 9 bases map to TRBD2. The CDR3 has 16 residues. CDR1 is SGHDT and CDR2 is YYEEEE in the germline V gene. The junction had 3 bases not matched to a gene; V was cut back by 0 bases and J by 1 base.

Ten or more counts support this clonotype. This sequence joins TRBV6-5 and TRBJ2-2; a possible D gene is TRBD2 (6 bases). CDR1 is MNHEY, CDR2 SVGAGI, per germline. The V end was cut by 4 bases, the J end by 3 bases, with 18 bases between. This CDR3 is built from 17 residues. The CDR3 loop reads CASSWEWREVDTGELFF. In DNA form, the CDR3 reads TGTGCCAGCAGTTGGGAGTGGCGGGAAGTGGACACCGGGGAGCTGTTTTTT.

The rearrangement joins TRBV11-2 to TRBJ1-1, with 12 bases lining up with TRBD1. CDR1 and CDR2 (germline): SGHAT, FQNNGV. The ends lost 8 bases at V and 4 bases at J; junction bases unmatched: 5. This CDR3 contains 14 residues. CDR3 sequence: CASGGQGAITEAFF. The CDR3 region has the DNA TGTGCCAGCGGGGGACAGGGGGCGATCACTGAAGCTTTCTTT.

Many counts were recorded for this clonotype. The V gene is TRBV29-1, the J gene TRBJ2-1; D gene ambiguous. Germline lookup yields CDR1 SQVTM and CDR2 ANQGSEA. The V end lost 4 bases, the J end lost 5 bases, and 3 bases lay between the germline ends. The CDR3 consists of 10 residues. CDR3 sequence (DNA): TGCAGCGTTGGTAACAATGAGCAGTTCTTC. Amino acids: CSVGNNEQFF.

This clonotype was seen only a few times. J is TRBJ2-7 and V is TRBV7-9, with 7 bases fitting TRBD2. Germline CDR1 reads SEHNR; CDR2 reads FQNEAQ (reference sequence). This CDR3 has 14 amino acids. The V segment lost 5 bases and the J segment 3 bases; nucleotides outside the gene matches: 7. The CDR3 coding sequence is TGTGCCAGCAGCCCCCCCGGGGGGAACTACGAGCAGTACTTC. It specifies CASSPPGGNYEQYF.

Many counts were recorded for this clonotype. The V and J genes are TRBV4-2 and TRBJ2-5; D gene unclear. Germline CDR1 LGHNA, CDR2 YNFKEQ. V was cut by 1 base and J by 7 bases, with 16 bases left in between. The CDR3 has 15 amino acids. Here the CDR3 reads CASSQASGRRLTQYF. As DNA, the CDR3 is TGTGCCAGCAGCCAAGCATCAGGCCGTCGGTTGACCCAGTACTTC.